The clone carrying this T cell receptor (beta chain) was detected ten times or more. Its antigen is unknown. The CDR3 is 15 residues long. CDR1 and CDR2 (germline): LGHNA, YNFKEQ. Trimming shortened V by 0 bases and J by 4 bases, and 12 bases separated the two germline ends. The sample is drawn from a study of neurological immune-mediated disorders. Study results and caveats: In HTLV-1-associated myelopathy, TCR clonal expansion was greatest, and in multiple sclerosis it was least, below healthy controls. Private repertoires in all groups were suggested by the absence of shared CDR3 amino acid sequences among expanded clones across subjects.

TCRdb analysed the 5' RACE reads with MiXCR anew, one entry per CDR3 protein. The sample lists about 28,000 distinct CDR3 sequences; around 10% were seen once. The receptor's source is a man between 60 and 75 years old in good health. The chain is built from TRBV4-2 and TRBJ1-2, with a tentative D call TRBD1 (6 bases). Sample: PBMCs. The CDR3 nucleotides are TGTGCCAGCAGCCAAGATATCGGAGGGGGCTATGGCTACACCTTC. Translation: CASSQDIGGGYGYTF.